The present TCR beta chain was sequenced within a study of T-cell memory formation after mild COVID-19. Overall study findings and caveats: Cross-reactive memory seemingly joined, as some responding clones were found in pre-infection memory. Mostly located in CM and EM were contracting CD4+ clones, with contracting CD8+ clones located in EMRA. Researchers could not confirm that second-wave clones peaking on day 37 targeted SARS-CoV-2.

In regard to this clonotype: What it recognizes is unknown.

TCR alpha and TCR beta cDNA libraries carrying sample barcodes and UMIs were produced by 5'RACE using constant-segment primers. TCRdb re-called the 5' RACE reads with MiXCR, one entry per CDR3 protein. The sample shows roughly 370,000 distinct CDR3 sequences, roughly 15% of them seen only once. This clonotype was sampled from a man younger than 35 who had mild COVID-19 (a few samples of this study predate the infection). Cell type and time point are not known. Material for sequencing was PBMCs or a T cell subset sorted from them (not recorded which).

CDR3 sequence reads: CASSPPDRGNTGELFF. The CDR3 DNA reads as TGTGCCAGCAGCCCCCCGGACAGGGGGAACACCGGGGAGCTGTTTTTT. This sequence joins TRBV7-9 and TRBJ2-2; 9 bases map to TRBD1. With 5 bases clipped from V and 1 base from J, the junction kept 5 bases outside the gene matches. Germline V gene lookup returns CDR1 SEHNR and CDR2 FQNEAQ (reference sequence). CDR3 length equals 16 residues. The complete variable domain, with remaining parts taken from reference TRBV7-9 and TRBJ2-2, reads DTGVSQNPRHKITKRGQNVTFRCDPISEHNRLYWYRQTLGQGPEFLTYFQNEAQLEKSRLLSDRFSAERPKGSFSTLEIQRTEQGDSAMYLCASSPPDRGNTGELFFGEGSRLTVL.